This T cell receptor beta chain was observed in a study of T cells in Graves' hyperthyroidism and ophthalmopathy. This clonotype was counted at least ten times. It was RNA transcripts that yielded the amplified TCR beta CDR3 regions. The HTBI primer set was used in a first-round RT-PCR of the TCR CDR3. TCRdb called the multiplex PCR reads again in MiXCR, with one record for every CDR3 protein. The profile shows about 640,000 distinct CDR3 sequences, under 25% of them singletons. The sample comprised blood. This receptor was taken from a man aged 25 to 40 with Graves' ophthalmopathy.

CDR3 region: CASSFWTLSYNEQFF. The DNA of the CDR3 is TGTGCCAGCAGCTTCTGGACTCTTTCCTACAATGAGCAGTTCTTC. The chain recombines TRBV7-8 with TRBJ2-1; weak D call: TRBD2 (5 bases). Per germline, CDR1 SGHVS and CDR2 FQNEAQ. The CDR3 has 15 amino acids. V was clipped by 3 bases and J by 1 base, with 10 bases between them. The full variable domain, rest sourced from reference TRBV7-8 and TRBJ2-1, is GAGVSQSPRYKVAKRGQDVALRCDPISGHVSLFWYQQALGQGPEFLTYFQNEAQLDKSGLPSDRFFAERPEGSVSTLKIQRTQQEDSAVYLCASSFWTLSYNEQFFGPGTRLTVL.